The present T cell receptor beta chain was sequenced within a study of blood T cell repertoires in COVID-19. About the research overall: Sites in the United States, Italy and Spain provided acute and convalescent COVID-19 samples. T cells, B-cell-depleted T cells, or PBMCs provided the cDNA or gDNA that served as material.

In germline, CDR1 is MNHEY, CDR2 SMNVEV (reference sequence). The CDR3 runs to 16 residues. The trim removed 4 bases at V and 1 base at J, leaving 8 bases unmatched. Libraries were prepared by immunoSEQ multiplex PCR; TCRdb keeps only in-frame clonotypes and omits some of them. The data contain roughly 670,000 clones, about 87% of them singletons. The sequence was obtained from a woman aged 18-35 years with acute or convalescent COVID-19. The chain joins TRBV27 to TRBJ2-3; 7 bases agree with TRBD2. The sequenced material came from peripheral blood. The CDR3 region is CASSSLGLRRTDTQYF. The CDR3 coding sequence is TGTGCCAGCAGTTCCTTGGGACTACGCCGCACAGATACGCAGTATTTT.